The 4 T cell receptor beta chains given below trace back to one sample, sequenced in a study of identical twins. One entry per CDR3 protein, called by TCRdb with MiXCR from the 5' RACE reads. The repertoire holds about 690,000 distinct CDR3 sequences, with about 20% as singletons. A further study also used this sample, focusing on T cells expressing NK-cell markers.

The sequencing input was PBMCs. The receptor source for this set is a woman aged 18-29 years in good health.

This chain uses TRBV20-1 with TRBJ2-7; D may be TRBD2 (6 bases). CDR3 length equals 12 residues. Trimming cost V 6 bases and J 0 bases, with 9 bases left between them. The germline gives CDR1 DFQATT, CDR2 SNEGSKA (reference sequence). The CDR3 DNA sequence: TGCAGTGCGGCCGGGAGCTCCTACGAGCAGTACTTC. Translation: CSAAGSSYEQYF.

This clonotype was picked up a small number of times. The CDR3 here is CASSLAPGTGREKLFF. The CDR3 coding sequence is TGTGCCAGCAGCTTAGCCCCCGGGACAGGGCGAGAAAAACTGTTTTTT. This sequence joins TRBV7-2 and TRBJ1-4; 9 bases line up with TRBD1. V shed 0 bases, J shed 8 bases, and the junction held 7 bases outside the gene matches. Germline CDR1 SGHTA, CDR2 FQGNSA. The CDR3 extends over 16 amino acids.

The chain joins TRBV25-1 to TRBJ2-1; D not resolved. The germline V gene has CDR1 MGHDK and CDR2 SYGVNS. V lost 2 bases and J lost 1, with 12 bases in between. The CDR3 totals 16 residues. The CDR3 loop reads CASSEGQYKSYNEQFF. The DNA for the CDR3 is TGTGCCAGCAGTGAAGGTCAGTACAAGTCCTACAATGAGCAGTTCTTC.

This clonotype showed up just a few times. The rearrangement links TRBV5-1 to TRBJ1-1, with 7 bases lining up with TRBD1. J lost 3 bases, V lost 5 bases, and 10 bases had no gene match. CDR3 length: 15 amino acids. Germline CDR1 is SGHRS and CDR2 is YFSETQ. CDR3 bases: TGCGCCAGCAGGTATCGACAGGGATTTTACACTGAAGCTTTCTTT. Translation gives CASRYRQGFYTEAFF.